The present T cell receptor (beta chain) was sequenced within a study of cytomegalovirus exposure and HLA in healthy donors. Study-wide results and limits: Later analysis showed TCR association rates varying by HLA locus, highest for DRB1 and lowest for HLA-C. Sequence variants that were highly shared formed a cluster that was likely a sequencing artifact. Investigators reported 150 to 200 TCR beta chains as tied to cytomegalovirus.

The CDR3 spans 16 residues. Germline V gene lookup returns CDR1 SGHTA and CDR2 FQGNSA. Losses at the gene ends were 1 base for V and 9 bases for J; bases not matched to a gene: 10. As concerns this clone: Antigen specificity is unknown.

Primers for the PCR totalled 60 Vbeta and 13 Jbeta. Sequenced by immunoSEQ multiplex PCR; TCRdb stores in-frame clones only, minus some. This table has about 150,000 clones, under 80% appearing once. The source is a man aged 30 to 45 in good health and CMV-seronegative. Sequenced: PBMCs. The V and J genes are TRBV7-2 and TRBJ2-1, with 9 bases matching TRBD2. The CDR3: CASSLVGGGEWVEQFF. CDR3 DNA sequence: TGTGCCAGCAGCTTAGTCGGCGGGGGGGAATGGGTTGAGCAGTTCTTC.